The 9 T cell receptor beta chains listed next were all sequenced from one sample in a study of blood T cell repertoires in COVID-19. This table comes from immunoSEQ multiplex PCR, and its TCRdb copy is limited to in-frame clones, with some not included. The sample records 25,000 to 35,000 clones, approximately 89% being singletons. Sample: peripheral blood. These receptors originate from a man at least 80 years old with acute or convalescent COVID-19.

This chain links TRBV7-9 with TRBJ2-7, with 13 bases identical to TRBD2. CDR1 SEHNR and CDR2 FQNEAQ come from the germline V gene (reference sequence). V trimming: 4 bases; J trimming: 4 bases; junction bases outside the gene matches: 4. The CDR3 loop spans 15 amino acids. CDR3 in DNA: TGTGCCAGCAGCTCCACTAGCGGGAGGGCTTACGAGCAGTACTTC. Translating gives CASSSTSGRAYEQYF.

The chain employs TRBV2 and TRBJ1-2, with 11 nucleotides matching TRBD1. The CDR3 sequence is 15 residues long. Germline CDR1 is SNHLY and CDR2 is FYNNEI. V trimming: 4 bases; J trimming: 6 bases; junction bases outside the gene matches: 7. The CDR3 protein is CASSVQGQGENGYTF. In nucleotides, the CDR3 is TGTGCCAGCAGTGTTCAGGGACAGGGGGAGAATGGCTACACCTTC.

This sequence joins TRBV30 and TRBJ1-1, with D possibly being TRBD1 (5 bases). The CDR3 totals 13 residues. Per germline, CDR1 GTSNPN and CDR2 SVGIG (reference sequence). The V end lost 3 bases, the J end lost 4 bases, and 12 bases lay between the germline ends. The CDR3: CAWRSRVRTEAFF. The DNA of the CDR3 is TGTGCCTGGAGATCCAGGGTTCGCACTGAAGCTTTCTTT. Combining the CDR3 with reference TRBV30 and TRBJ1-1 gives the whole variable domain SQTIHQWPATLVQPVGSPLSLECTVEGTSNPNLYWYRQAAGRGLQLLFYSVGIGQISSEVPQNLSASRPQDRQFILSSKKLLLSDSGFYLCAWRSRVRTEAFFGQGTRLTVV.

V is TRBV10-3 and J is TRBJ2-7; the match to TRBD1 covers 7 bases. Per the germline V gene, CDR1 is ENHRY and CDR2 is SYGVKD. The junction had 5 bases not matched to a gene; V was cut back by 6 bases and J by 0 bases. The CDR3 covers 14 residues. This CDR3 is CAIRGQESSYEQYF. The CDR3 region has the DNA TGTGCCATCAGAGGACAGGAGAGCTCCTACGAGCAGTACTTC.

The chain uses TRBV5-4 and TRBJ2-1, with 7 nucleotides matching TRBD2. J was trimmed by 1 base and V by 0 bases; bases with no gene match: 1. The CDR3 covers 15 residues. The germline gives CDR1 SGHNT, CDR2 YYREEE (reference sequence). CDR3 bases: TGTGCCAGCAGCTTGGAACTAGCGTCCTACAATGAGCAGTTCTTC. Translated: CASSLELASYNEQFF.

The J gene is TRBJ1-3, the V gene TRBV10-3, with no clear D. This CDR3 spans 15 amino acids. The germline V gene encodes CDR1 ENHRY and CDR2 SYGVKD. V gave up 6 bases and J gave up 0 bases, with 12 bases separating them. The CDR3 reads CAIRPWTDSGNTIYF. For the CDR3, the DNA is TGTGCCATCAGACCTTGGACTGACTCTGGAAACACCATATATTTT.

The count of this clone is one. The chain carries TRBV7-2 and TRBJ2-5; 10 bases fit TRBD2. With V trimmed by 5 bases and J by 5 bases, 11 bases remained unmatched. CDR3 length equals 16 residues. Germline V gene lookup returns CDR1 SGHTA and CDR2 FQGNSA. For the CDR3, the DNA is TGTGCCAGCAGCCGGCCACTAGCGGGATGGGGGGAGACCCAGTACTTC. Its protein product is CASSRPLAGWGETQYF.

The rearrangement joins TRBV19 to TRBJ1-5, with D possibly TRBD1 on 5 matching bases. Germline loops: CDR1 LNHDA, CDR2 SQIVND (reference sequence). Trimming left V 5 bases short and J 6 bases short, with 14 bases between. The CDR3 has 14 amino acids. The CDR3 sequence: CASSPPGFGQPQHF. In DNA, the CDR3 is TGTGCCAGTAGTCCACCAGGGTTCGGTCAGCCCCAGCATTTT.

This chain connects TRBV4-2 to TRBJ1-2; no firm D call. This CDR3 has 12 amino acids. The V gene's germline CDR1 is LGHNA and CDR2 YNFKEQ. Trimming stripped 6 bases from V and 6 bases from J, with 11 bases between. The CDR3 DNA is TGTGCCAGCAGGCAAATCGGTGATGGCTACACCTTC. Its translation is CASRQIGDGYTF.